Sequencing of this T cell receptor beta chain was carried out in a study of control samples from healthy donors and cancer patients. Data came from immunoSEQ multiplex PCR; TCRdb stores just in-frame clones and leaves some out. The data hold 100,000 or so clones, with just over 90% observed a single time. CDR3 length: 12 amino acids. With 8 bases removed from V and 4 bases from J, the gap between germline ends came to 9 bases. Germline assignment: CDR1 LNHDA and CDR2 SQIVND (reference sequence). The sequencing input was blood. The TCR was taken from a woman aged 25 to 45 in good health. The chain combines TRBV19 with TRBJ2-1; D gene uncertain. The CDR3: CASGNKYNEQFF. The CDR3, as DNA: TGTGCCAGTGGCAACAAATACAATGAGCAGTTCTTC. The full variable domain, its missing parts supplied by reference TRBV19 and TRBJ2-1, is DGGITQSPKYLFRKEGQNVTLSCEQNLNHDAMYWYRQDPGQGLRLIYYSQIVNDFQKGDIAEGYSVSREKKESFPLTVTSAQKNPTAFYLCASGNKYNEQFFGPGTRLTVL.